Listed here is a single T cell receptor beta chain. The antigen is not known. These data are taken from a study of response to subunit inactivated influenza vaccine. Findings and caveats of the study: Researchers suggested that each seasonal influenza vaccination recruits few new T cells.

TCRdb called the RT-PCR reads again in MiXCR, with one record for every CDR3 protein. Among 800,000 or so distinct CDR3 sequences, over 20% were seen once, and the ten largest hold roughly 10%. This TCR was sampled from a middle-aged man who received an inactivated influenza vaccine. The material sequenced was PBMCs from blood, taken roughly 5 days after vaccination.

The CDR3 reads CSVETGFGPAETQYF. In nucleotides, the CDR3 is TGCAGCGTTGAAACGGGCTTCGGCCCCGCAGAGACCCAGTACTTC. The V call is TRBV29-1, the J call TRBJ2-5; D ambiguous. The germline CDR1 and CDR2 sequences are SQVTM and ANQGSEA. This CDR3 is built from 15 residues. The V and J ends lost 2 bases and 4 bases respectively, with 17 bases between them.